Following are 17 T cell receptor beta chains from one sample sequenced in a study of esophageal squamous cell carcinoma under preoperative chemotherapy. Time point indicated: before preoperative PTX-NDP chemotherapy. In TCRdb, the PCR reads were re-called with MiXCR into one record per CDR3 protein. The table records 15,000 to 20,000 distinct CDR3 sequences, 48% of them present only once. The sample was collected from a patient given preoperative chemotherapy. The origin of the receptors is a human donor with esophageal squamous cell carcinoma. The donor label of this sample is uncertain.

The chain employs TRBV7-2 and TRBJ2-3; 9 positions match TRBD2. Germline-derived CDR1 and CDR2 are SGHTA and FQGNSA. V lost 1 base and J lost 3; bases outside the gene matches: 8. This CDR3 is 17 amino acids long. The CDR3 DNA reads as TGTGCCAGCAGCTTAGGGGTCGGCGGGGGGGTAACAGATACGCAGTATTTT. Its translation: CASSLGVGGGVTDTQYF.

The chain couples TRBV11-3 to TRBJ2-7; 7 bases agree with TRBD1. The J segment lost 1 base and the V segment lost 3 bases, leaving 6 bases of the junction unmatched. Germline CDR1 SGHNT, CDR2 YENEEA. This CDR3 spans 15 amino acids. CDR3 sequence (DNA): TGTGCCAGCAGCTTGGGACAGTTCTTTTCCTACGAGCAGTACTTC. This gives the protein CASSLGQFFSYEQYF. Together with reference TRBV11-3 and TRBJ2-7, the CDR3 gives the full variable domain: EAGVVQSPRYKIIEKKQPVAFWCNPISGHNTLYWYLQNLGQGPELLIRYENEEAVDDSQLPKDRFSAERLKGVDSTLKIQPAELGDSAVYLCASSLGQFFSYEQYFGPGTRLTVT.

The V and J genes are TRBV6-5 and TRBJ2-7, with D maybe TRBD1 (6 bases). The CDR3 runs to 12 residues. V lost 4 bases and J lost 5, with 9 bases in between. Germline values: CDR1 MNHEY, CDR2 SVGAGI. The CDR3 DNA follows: TGTGCCAGCAGTTCAGGGGTCCACGAGCAGTACTTC. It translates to CASSSGVHEQYF.

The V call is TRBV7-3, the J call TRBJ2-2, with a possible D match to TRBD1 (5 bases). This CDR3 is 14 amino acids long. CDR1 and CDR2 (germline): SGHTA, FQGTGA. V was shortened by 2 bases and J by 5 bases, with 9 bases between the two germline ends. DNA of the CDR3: TGTGCCAGCAGCTTATCAGGGTATACCGGGGAGCTGTTTTTT. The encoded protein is CASSLSGYTGELFF.

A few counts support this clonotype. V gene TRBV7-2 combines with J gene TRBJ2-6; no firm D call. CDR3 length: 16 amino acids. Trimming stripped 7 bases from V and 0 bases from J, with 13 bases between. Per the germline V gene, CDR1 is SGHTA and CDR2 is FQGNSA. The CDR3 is CASTDIRASGANVLTF. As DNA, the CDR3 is TGTGCCAGCACCGACATTCGGGCCTCTGGGGCCAACGTCCTGACTTTC.

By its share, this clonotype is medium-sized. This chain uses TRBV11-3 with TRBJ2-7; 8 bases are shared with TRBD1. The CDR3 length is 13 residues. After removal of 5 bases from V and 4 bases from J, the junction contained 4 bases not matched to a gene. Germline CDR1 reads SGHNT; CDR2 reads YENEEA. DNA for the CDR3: TGTGCCAGCAGCCCCCGGACAGGGTACGAGCAGTACTTC. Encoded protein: CASSPRTGYEQYF.

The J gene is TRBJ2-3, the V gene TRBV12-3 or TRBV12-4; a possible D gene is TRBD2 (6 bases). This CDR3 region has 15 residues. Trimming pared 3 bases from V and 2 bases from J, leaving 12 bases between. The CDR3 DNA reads TGTGCCAGCAGTTTCGGGGGTCATAACACAGATACGCAGTATTTT. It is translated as CASSFGGHNTDTQYF.

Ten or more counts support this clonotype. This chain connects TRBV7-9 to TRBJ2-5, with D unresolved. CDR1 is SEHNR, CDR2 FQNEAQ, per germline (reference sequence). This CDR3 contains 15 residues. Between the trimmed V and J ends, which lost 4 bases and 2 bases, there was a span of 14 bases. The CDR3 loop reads CASSSLWEKQETQYF. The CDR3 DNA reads TGTGCCAGCAGCTCGCTTTGGGAAAAACAAGAGACCCAGTACTTC.

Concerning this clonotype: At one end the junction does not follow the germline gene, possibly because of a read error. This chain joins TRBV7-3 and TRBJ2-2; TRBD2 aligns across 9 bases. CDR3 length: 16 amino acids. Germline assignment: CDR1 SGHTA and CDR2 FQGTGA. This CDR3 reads CASSSVAGASNGEQFF. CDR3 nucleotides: TGTGCCAGCAGCTCTGTAGCGGGAGCCTCCAACGGGGAGCAGTTTTTC.

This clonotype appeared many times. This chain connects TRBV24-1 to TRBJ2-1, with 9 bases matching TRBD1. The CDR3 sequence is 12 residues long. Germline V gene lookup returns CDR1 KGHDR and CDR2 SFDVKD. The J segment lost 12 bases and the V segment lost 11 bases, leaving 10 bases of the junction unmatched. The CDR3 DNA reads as TGTGCCATCGAACGACAGGGGGTTGGGCAGTTCTTC. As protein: CAIERQGVGQFF.

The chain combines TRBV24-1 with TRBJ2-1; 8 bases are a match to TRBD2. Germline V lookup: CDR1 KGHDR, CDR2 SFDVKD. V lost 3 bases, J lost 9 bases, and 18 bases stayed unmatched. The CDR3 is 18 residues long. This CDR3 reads CATSDPSVDSGRKGEQFF. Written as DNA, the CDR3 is TGTGCCACCAGTGATCCCTCGGTGGACAGCGGGAGAAAGGGTGAGCAGTTCTTC.

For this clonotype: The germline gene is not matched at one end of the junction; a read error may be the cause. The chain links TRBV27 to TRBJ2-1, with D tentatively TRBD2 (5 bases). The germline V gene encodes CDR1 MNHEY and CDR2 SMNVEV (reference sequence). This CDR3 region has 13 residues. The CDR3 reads CASSLDATRRKLF. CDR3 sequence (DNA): TGTGCCAGCAGTTTAGACGCCACTAGACGGAAGCTCTTC.

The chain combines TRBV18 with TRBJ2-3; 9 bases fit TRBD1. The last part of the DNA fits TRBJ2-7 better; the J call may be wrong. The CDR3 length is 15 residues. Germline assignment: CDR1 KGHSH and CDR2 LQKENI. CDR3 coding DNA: TGTGCCAGCTCACGTTGGACAGGGGCCATCTACGAGCAGTACTTC. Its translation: CASSRWTGAIYEQYF.

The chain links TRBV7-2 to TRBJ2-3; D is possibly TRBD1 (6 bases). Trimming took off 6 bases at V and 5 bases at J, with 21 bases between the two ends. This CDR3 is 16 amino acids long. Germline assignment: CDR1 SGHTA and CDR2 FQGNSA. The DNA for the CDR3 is TGTGCCAGCAGGGCAACTGGGGGCGGTGACCAAGATACGCAGTATTTT. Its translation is CASRATGGGDQDTQYF.

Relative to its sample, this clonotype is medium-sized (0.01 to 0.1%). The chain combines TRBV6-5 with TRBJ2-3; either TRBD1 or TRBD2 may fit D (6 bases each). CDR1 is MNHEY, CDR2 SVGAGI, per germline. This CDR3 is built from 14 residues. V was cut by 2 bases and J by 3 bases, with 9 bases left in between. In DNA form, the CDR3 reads TGTGCCAGCAGTTACAGGGGGGCAACAGATACGCAGTATTTT. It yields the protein CASSYRGATDTQYF.

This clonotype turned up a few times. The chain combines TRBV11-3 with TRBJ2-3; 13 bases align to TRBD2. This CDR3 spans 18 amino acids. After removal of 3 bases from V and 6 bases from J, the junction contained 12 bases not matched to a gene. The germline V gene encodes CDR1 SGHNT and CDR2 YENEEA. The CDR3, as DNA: TGTGCCAGCAGCTTCAAACAGACTAGCGGGAGGTCCGGGGATACGCAGTATTTT. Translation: CASSFKQTSGRSGDTQYF.

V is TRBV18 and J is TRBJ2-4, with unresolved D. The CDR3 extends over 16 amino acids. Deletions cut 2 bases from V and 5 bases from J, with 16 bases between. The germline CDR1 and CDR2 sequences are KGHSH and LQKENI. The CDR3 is CASSPMPGIVQNIQYF. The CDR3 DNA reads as TGTGCCAGCTCACCAATGCCGGGTATTGTACAAAACATTCAGTACTTC.